Listed below are T cell receptor beta chains from one sample, sequenced in a study of cytomegalovirus exposure and HLA in healthy donors. Clones were read by immunoSEQ multiplex PCR, and TCRdb kept only the in-frame ones, dropping some. This sample has 170,000 or so clones; 60% to 80% occur once, and the top ten carry more than 2%. Sequenced input: PBMCs. The receptors come from a man aged 55 to 69 in good health and CMV-seronegative. CDR3s include the opening cysteine and the closing phenylalanine or tryptophan. The order of the fields is D gene, CDR3 length, J gene, V gene, clone size, CDR3 protein, CDR3 DNA. D genes are given only for firm matches. Clone size, where shown, is once, few, many, or a class for clones that have expanded.

d_call: .; cdr3_length: 13; j_call: TRBJ2-3; v_call: TRBV5-5; clone_size: once; cdr3_aa: CASSLAVWDTQYF; cdr3_nt: TGTGCCAGCAGCTTGGCGGTCTGGGATACGCAGTATTTT
d_call: .; cdr3_length: 15; j_call: TRBJ2-6; v_call: TRBV5-1; clone_size: .; cdr3_aa: CASRQPVSGANVLTF; cdr3_nt: TGCGCCAGCAGACAGCCGGTCTCTGGGGCCAACGTCCTGACTTTC
d_call: .; cdr3_length: 14; j_call: TRBJ1-1; v_call: TRBV7-9; clone_size: few; cdr3_aa: CASSSLGGNTEAFF; cdr3_nt: TGTGCCAGCAGCTCCTTGGGAGGAAACACTGAAGCTTTCTTT
d_call: .; cdr3_length: 15; j_call: TRBJ2-7; v_call: TRBV7-6; clone_size: few; cdr3_aa: CASSLASGHFYEQYF; cdr3_nt: TGTGCCAGCAGCTTAGCTTCGGGACATTTCTACGAGCAGTACTTC
d_call: .; cdr3_length: 14; j_call: TRBJ2-3; v_call: TRBV6-6; clone_size: .; cdr3_aa: CASSSRRDTDTQYF; cdr3_nt: TGTGCCAGCAGCTCGCGTCGGGACACAGATACGCAGTATTTT
d_call: .; cdr3_length: 14; j_call: TRBJ1-5; v_call: TRBV6-1; clone_size: few; cdr3_aa: CAISESERNQPQHF; cdr3_nt: TGTGCCATCAGTGAGTCAGAAAGAAATCAGCCCCAGCATTTT
d_call: TRBD1; cdr3_length: 14; j_call: TRBJ1-2; v_call: TRBV5-1; clone_size: .; cdr3_aa: CASSVGQGRAGYTF; cdr3_nt: TGCGCCAGCAGCGTCGGACAGGGAAGGGCCGGCTACACCTTC
d_call: TRBD2; cdr3_length: 16; j_call: TRBJ2-3; v_call: TRBV5-4; clone_size: .; cdr3_aa: CASSRATSGRTDTQYF; cdr3_nt: TGTGCCAGCAGCCGAGCGACTAGCGGGAGGACAGATACGCAGTATTTT
d_call: TRBD2; cdr3_length: 17; j_call: TRBJ2-1; v_call: TRBV4-3; clone_size: .; cdr3_aa: CASSQDLLRLASNEQFF; cdr3_nt: TGCGCCAGCAGCCAAGACCTGTTGAGACTAGCCTCTAATGAGCAGTTCTTC
d_call: .; cdr3_length: 15; j_call: TRBJ2-6; v_call: TRBV19; clone_size: once; cdr3_aa: CASSKGVIGANVLTF; cdr3_nt: TGTGCCAGTAGTAAAGGGGTTATTGGGGCCAACGTCCTGACTTTC
d_call: .; cdr3_length: 14; j_call: TRBJ1-5; v_call: TRBV28; clone_size: .; cdr3_aa: CASSLRGGGQPQHF; cdr3_nt: TGTGCCAGCAGTTTGAGAGGCGGTGGTCAGCCCCAGCATTTT